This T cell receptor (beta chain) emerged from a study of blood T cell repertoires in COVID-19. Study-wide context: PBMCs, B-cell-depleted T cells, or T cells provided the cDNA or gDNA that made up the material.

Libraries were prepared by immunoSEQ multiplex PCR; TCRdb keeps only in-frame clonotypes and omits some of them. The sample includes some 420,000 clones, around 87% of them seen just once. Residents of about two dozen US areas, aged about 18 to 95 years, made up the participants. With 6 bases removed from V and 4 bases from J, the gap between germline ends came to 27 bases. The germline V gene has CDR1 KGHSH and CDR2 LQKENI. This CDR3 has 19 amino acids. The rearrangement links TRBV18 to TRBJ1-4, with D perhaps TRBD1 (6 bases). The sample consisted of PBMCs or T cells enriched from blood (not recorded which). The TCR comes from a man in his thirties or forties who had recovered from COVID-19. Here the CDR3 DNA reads TGTGCCAGCTCCCTCGGACAGACTATCTTCACTTACTTTAATGAAAAACTGTTTTTT. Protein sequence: CASSLGQTIFTYFNEKLFF.